The 32 T cell receptor beta chains presented below share a single source sample, sequenced in a study of early stage breast cancer tumors. Clones were sequenced by immunoSEQ multiplex PCR, and TCRdb holds only the in-frame ones, with some missing. This sample has tens of thousands of clones, with roughly 69% found just once. The source material was blood. Receptors originate from a person aged 45-60 years with breast cancer.

This clone was counted a few times. The rearrangement links TRBV29-1 to TRBJ1-1; 8 nucleotides align to TRBD1. Germline CDR1 is SQVTM and CDR2 is ANQGSEA. The length of the CDR3 is 13 residues. Trimming took 4 bases from V and 1 from J; bases not matched to a gene: 2. The CDR3 region is CSVAGQANTEAFF. The CDR3 DNA reads as TGCAGCGTTGCGGGACAGGCGAACACTGAAGCTTTCTTT. The whole variable domain, filled in from reference TRBV29-1 and TRBJ1-1, reads SAVISQKPSRDICQRGTSLTIQCQVDSQVTMMFWYRQQPGQSLTLIATANQGSEATYESGFVIDKFPISRPNLTFSTLTVSNMSPEDSSIYLCSVAGQANTEAFFGQGTRLTVV.

This clone appeared a few times. The CDR3 loop reads CSTRQSNYEKLFF. The CDR3 DNA reads TGCAGCACCCGACAGAGTAATTACGAAAAACTGTTTTTT. This chain connects TRBV29-1 to TRBJ1-4; D perhaps matches TRBD1 (5 bases). CDR1 is SQVTM, CDR2 ANQGSEA, per germline. V lost 8 bases to trimming and J lost 8 bases, with 18 bases between them. The CDR3 sequence is 13 residues long.

This clone was seen a few times. This chain joins TRBV19 and TRBJ1-5; 7 bases map to TRBD1. This CDR3 spans 13 amino acids. Germline assignment: CDR1 LNHDA and CDR2 SQIVND (reference sequence). The V segment lost 9 bases and the J segment 6 bases; nucleotides outside the gene matches: 8. As DNA, the CDR3 is TGTGCCAGCAGACAGGGTATCGTTCAGCCCCAGCATTTT. Translation gives CASRQGIVQPQHF.

The table lists this clone with a count of one. The chain links TRBV7-2 to TRBJ2-4, with a possible D match to TRBD2 (6 bases). V was cut by 1 base and J by 12 bases, with 16 bases left in between. This CDR3 has 14 residues. In germline, CDR1 is SGHTA, CDR2 FQGNSA. The CDR3 spells CASSLGVRERNQYF. DNA of the CDR3: TGTGCCAGCAGCTTAGGAGTACGGGAGCGAAATCAGTACTTC. The entire variable domain, with the rest obtained from reference TRBV7-2 and TRBJ2-4, is as follows: GAGVSQSPSNKVTEKGKDVELRCDPISGHTALYWYRQSLGQGLEFLIYFQGNSAPDKSGLPSDRFSAERTGGSVSTLTIQRTQQEDSAVYLCASSLGVRERNQYFGAGTRLSVL.

Only a few counts were recorded for this clone. The gene calls are TRBV4-3 and TRBJ1-2; perhaps TRBD1 as D (6 bases). Germline V CDR1 and CDR2: LGHNA, YSLEER. This CDR3 region has 17 residues. Trimming cost V 2 bases and J 0 bases, with 16 bases left between them. DNA of the CDR3: TGCGCCAGCAGCCAACAACCAGAACAGGGAGCTAACTATGGCTACACCTTC. Protein sequence: CASSQQPEQGANYGYTF.

The V call is TRBV5-1, the J call TRBJ2-1, with 7 positions matching TRBD2. V lost 0 bases to trimming and J lost 10 bases; unmatched junction nucleotides: 10. The V gene's germline CDR1 is SGHRS and CDR2 YFSETQ. This CDR3 region has 15 residues. As DNA, the CDR3 is TGCGCCAGCAGCTTGGGCGGGGGAGCTAAGGAGGAGCAGTTCTTC. Translated, it gives CASSLGGGAKEEQFF.

The chain couples TRBV5-1 to TRBJ1-2; TRBD1 aligns across 7 bases. V was clipped by 4 bases and J by 1 base; unmatched bases: 7. This CDR3 region has 15 residues. The germline V gene encodes CDR1 SGHRS and CDR2 YFSETQ. CDR3 in DNA: TGCGCCAGCAGCCCCGGGACAGACTTTAACTATGGCTACACCTTC. The encoded protein is CASSPGTDFNYGYTF.

CDR3 sequence reads: CASGLVQGFNQPQHF. The CDR3 DNA reads as TGTGCTAGTGGTTTGGTACAGGGGTTCAATCAGCCCCAGCATTTT. The chain couples TRBV12-5 to TRBJ1-5; TRBD1 matches 7 bases. Trimming removed 0 bases from V and 3 bases from J; junction bases left unmatched: 2. This CDR3 contains 15 residues. CDR1 and CDR2 (germline): LGHNT, FRNRAP.

The CDR3 sequence: CASSETSGDLSSYEQYV. CDR3 nucleotide sequence: TGTGCCAGCAGTGAGACTAGCGGAGACTTAAGTTCCTACGAGCAGTACGTC. The chain couples TRBV6-4 to TRBJ2-7, with TRBD2 matching over 9 bases. Germline V gives CDR1 MRHNA, CDR2 SNTAGT. J was trimmed by 1 base and V by 3 bases; bases with no gene match: 10. This CDR3 region has 17 residues.

This chain joins TRBV11-2 and TRBJ1-2; 8 nucleotides agree with TRBD1. The CDR3 loop spans 14 amino acids. Germline assignment: CDR1 SGHAT and CDR2 FQNNGV. V was clipped by 4 bases and J by 7 bases; unmatched bases: 8. The CDR3 DNA reads TGTGCCAGCAGCTACAGGACAGGGCTGGGTGGCTACACCTTC. This encodes CASSYRTGLGGYTF.

This clone was recorded a few times. Other DNA sequences in this sample translate to the same CDR3. The rearrangement joins TRBV29-1 to TRBJ1-2, with D tentatively TRBD1 (5 bases). CDR1 is SQVTM, CDR2 ANQGSEA, per germline. The CDR3 is 12 residues long. The germline V and J ends were trimmed by 1 base and 8 bases, with 11 bases remaining between them. DNA of the CDR3: TGCAGCGTTGAAGGGAGGGGCCGCGGCTACACCTTC. This translates into CSVEGRGRGYTF.

This sequence joins TRBV7-2 and TRBJ2-1, with 10 bases matching TRBD2. This CDR3 contains 19 residues. Germline lookup yields CDR1 SGHTA and CDR2 FQGNSA. J lost 2 bases, V lost 5 bases, and 15 bases had no gene match. The CDR3 nucleotides read TGTGCCAGCAGCCTGGGAAGTCGGGTCCTAGCGGGAGCCTACAATGAGCAGTTCTTC. Translated, it gives CASSLGSRVLAGAYNEQFF.

This clone occurred once. The chain carries TRBV10-3 and TRBJ2-1; TRBD2 matches at 10 bases. V lost 0 bases, J lost 8 bases, and 10 bases stayed unmatched. CDR1 and CDR2 (germline): ENHRY, SYGVKD. The CDR3 extends over 17 amino acids. CDR3: CAISESTASGRMDEQFF. CDR3 in DNA: TGTGCCATCAGTGAGTCGACGGCTAGCGGGAGAATGGATGAGCAGTTCTTC.

The chain couples TRBV20-1 to TRBJ1-2, with D unresolved. V was clipped by 1 base and J by 8 bases, with 8 bases between them. Germline loops: CDR1 DFQATT, CDR2 SNEGSKA (reference sequence). This CDR3 has 11 residues. The CDR3 loop reads CSARVTQGYTF. CDR3 coding DNA: TGCAGTGCTAGAGTCACACAGGGCTACACCTTC.

The rearrangement joins TRBV6-1 to TRBJ1-4; TRBD1 matches 7 bases. The germline CDR1 and CDR2 sequences are MNHNS and SASEGT. After removal of 3 bases from V and 4 bases from J, the junction contained 2 bases not matched to a gene. This CDR3 is 14 amino acids long. The CDR3 region has the DNA TGTGCCAGCAGTGACGGGGACAGTAATGAAAAACTGTTTTTT. This translates into CASSDGDSNEKLFF.

The chain employs TRBV29-1 and TRBJ2-3, with unresolved D. The germline gives CDR1 SQVTM, CDR2 ANQGSEA. The CDR3 is 17 residues long. Trimming removed 6 bases at V and 0 bases at J, with 22 bases between. The CDR3 protein is CSVEKATIKPSTDTQYF. CDR3 nucleotide sequence: TGCAGCGTCGAGAAGGCTACTATTAAACCTAGCACAGATACGCAGTATTTT.

The V call is TRBV5-5, the J call TRBJ2-4; tentatively, D is TRBD1 (5 bases). Trimming pared 1 base from V and 3 bases from J, leaving 11 bases between. Germline-derived CDR1 and CDR2 are SGHKS and YYEKEE (reference sequence). The CDR3 runs to 15 residues. CDR3 protein: CASSLKTAFKNIQYF. The CDR3 DNA reads as TGTGCCAGCAGCTTGAAGACAGCCTTCAAAAACATTCAGTACTTC.

The chain combines TRBV7-8 with TRBJ1-6, with unresolved D. The V gene's germline CDR1 is SGHVS and CDR2 FQNEAQ. The CDR3 has 17 residues. V was pared by 4 bases and J by 0 bases, with 13 bases between. In DNA form, the CDR3 reads TGTGCCAGCAGCTCCGGAGTGGCGGGCTCCTATAATTCACCCCTCCACTTT. This codes for CASSSGVAGSYNSPLHF.

This clone was detected only a few times. J is TRBJ1-6 and V is TRBV27; D uncertain. V lost 8 bases to trimming and J lost 10 bases, with 15 bases between them. The CDR3 has 13 amino acids. Per the germline V gene, CDR1 is MNHEY and CDR2 is SMNVEV (reference sequence). The CDR3 nucleotides are TGTGCCAGCTCAACTCTTAGTACGTCACCCCTCCACTTT. This sequence encodes CASSTLSTSPLHF.

V gene TRBV7-6 combines with J gene TRBJ1-1, with D unclear. The germline V gene encodes CDR1 SGHVS and CDR2 FNYEAQ. This CDR3 spans 14 amino acids. With 5 bases removed from V and 4 bases from J, the gap between germline ends came to 14 bases. The CDR3 DNA reads TGTGCCAGCAGCCAACGCCGGGTGGGCACTGAAGCTTTCTTT. Translated, it gives CASSQRRVGTEAFF.

The chain combines TRBV4-1 with TRBJ2-1, with 8 positions matching TRBD2. The ends lost 3 bases at V and 3 bases at J; junction bases unmatched: 4. Germline V lookup: CDR1 MGHRA, CDR2 YSYEKL. The length of the CDR3 is 15 residues. In DNA, the CDR3 is TGCGCCAGCAGCCAGAGCACTAGCGGCTACAATGAGCAGTTCTTC. It encodes CASSQSTSGYNEQFF.

V gene TRBV9 combines with J gene TRBJ2-7; perhaps TRBD2 as D (5 bases). This CDR3 is built from 14 residues. The germline V gene has CDR1 SGDLS and CDR2 YYNGEE. Trimming left V 0 bases short and J 2 bases short, with 9 bases between. As DNA, the CDR3 is TGTGCCAGCAGCGTAGGAGGGCCAGCCTACGAGCAGTACTTC. It translates to CASSVGGPAYEQYF.

V is TRBV7-8 and J is TRBJ2-3; a possible D gene is TRBD2 (6 bases). V lost 5 bases, J lost 8 bases, and 23 bases lay in between. The CDR3 is 16 residues long. Germline values: CDR1 SGHVS, CDR2 FQNEAQ. This CDR3 reads CASSTEDPSLGGTQYF. The CDR3 coding sequence is TGTGCCAGCAGCACAGAAGATCCTAGCCTGGGGGGTACGCAGTATTTT.

The V and J genes are TRBV9 and TRBJ2-3, with 9 nucleotides matching TRBD2. The CDR3 spans 18 residues. Trimming at V came to 0 bases and at J to 5 bases, leaving 13 bases not matched to a gene. The germline V gene encodes CDR1 SGDLS and CDR2 YYNGEE. The DNA of the CDR3 is TGTGCCAGCAGCGTAGAGGGATTGGGAGCGGGAGGTCGAGATACGCAGTATTTT. Protein sequence: CASSVEGLGAGGRDTQYF. Full variable domain (remainder filled in from reference TRBV9 and TRBJ2-3): DSGVTQTPKHLITATGQRVTLRCSPRSGDLSVYWYQQSLDQGLQFLIQYYNGEERAKGNILERFSAQQFPDLHSELNLSSLELGDSALYFCASSVEGLGAGGRDTQYFGPGTRLTVL.

The chain joins TRBV5-1 to TRBJ1-6, with 7 bases matching TRBD1. V shed 0 bases, J shed 9 bases, and the junction held 6 bases outside the gene matches. This CDR3 is 15 amino acids long. In germline, CDR1 is SGHRS, CDR2 YFSETQ. CDR3: CASSLGRQGASPLHF. Written as DNA, the CDR3 is TGCGCCAGCAGCTTGGGGCGACAGGGAGCTTCACCCCTCCACTTT.

This sequence joins TRBV2 and TRBJ1-2; tentatively, D is TRBD1 (6 bases). Germline V gene sequence: CDR1 SNHLY, CDR2 FYNNEI. V was cut by 6 bases and J by 0 bases, with 11 bases left in between. The CDR3 is made up of 14 amino acids. In DNA, the CDR3 is TGTGCCAGCAGCCTGGACAGCGCTAACTATGGCTACACCTTC. Protein sequence: CASSLDSANYGYTF.

This sequence joins TRBV13 and TRBJ2-1; maybe TRBD2 (5 bases). CDR3 length equals 15 residues. Trimming left V 0 bases short and J 0 bases short, with 6 bases between. Germline assignment: CDR1 PRHDT and CDR2 FYEKMQ (reference sequence). CDR3 coding DNA: TGTGCCAGCAGCTTAGGAGGACTCTCCTACAATGAGCAGTTCTTC. This codes for CASSLGGLSYNEQFF.

The V call is TRBV18, the J call TRBJ2-1; 7 bases are a match to TRBD2. This CDR3 has 15 amino acids. V gave up 4 bases and J gave up 2 bases; unmatched junction bases: 5. Germline assignment: CDR1 KGHSH and CDR2 LQKENI. CDR3 nucleotide sequence: TGTGCCAGCTCACTTCCTACTAGCGCCTACAATGAGCAGTTCTTC. It translates to CASSLPTSAYNEQFF.

The chain uses TRBV27 and TRBJ1-1; no clear D gene. This CDR3 is 13 amino acids long. Deletions cut 4 bases from V and 0 bases from J, with 6 bases between. The V gene's germline CDR1 is MNHEY and CDR2 SMNVEV (reference sequence). The CDR3, as DNA: TGTGCCAGCAGTTACATGATGAACACTGAAGCTTTCTTT. It yields the protein CASSYMMNTEAFF.

J is TRBJ1-3 and V is TRBV11-3, with D uncertain. Germline CDR1 reads SGHNT; CDR2 reads YENEEA. Trimming removed 4 bases from V and 2 bases from J, with 9 bases in between. This CDR3 has 14 amino acids. CDR3 in amino acids: CASSSMAAGNTIYF. The CDR3 DNA is TGTGCCAGCAGCTCAATGGCAGCTGGAAACACCATATATTTT.

The chain combines TRBV14 with TRBJ2-1; 10 bases are shared with TRBD1. Trimming removed 4 bases from V and 8 bases from J; junction bases left unmatched: 5. Germline-derived CDR1 and CDR2 are SGHDN and FVKESK. The CDR3 has 14 residues. The CDR3 coding sequence is TGTGCCAGCAGCCGCGACAGGGGGCCGTATGAGCAGTTCTTC. It encodes CASSRDRGPYEQFF.

The genes are TRBV10-3 and TRBJ2-5; 7 nucleotides line up with TRBD2. The CDR3 is 13 residues long. J gave up 5 bases and V 3 bases, and 3 bases lay outside the gene matches. Per germline, CDR1 ENHRY and CDR2 SYGVKD. The CDR3 loop reads CAISDGEGETQYF. Here the CDR3 DNA reads TGTGCCATCAGTGACGGGGAGGGGGAGACCCAGTACTTC.